The 17 T cell receptor beta chains below were found in one sample sequenced in a study of beta chain features in type 1 diabetes. Study observations and caveats: Among all four CD4+ subsets, Type 1 diabetes patients had TCRB CDR3s that were moderately but significantly shorter.

The antigens for these receptors are not known. Investigators reverse transcribed all isolated RNA, so they sequenced expressed TCRB transcripts. The data were produced by immunoSEQ multiplex PCR, yet TCRdb's version contains in-frame clones alone and is incomplete. The sample lists 250,000 to 300,000 clones, around 25% occurring once. Material for sequencing was naive CD4+ T cells from blood. The receptors originated from a woman aged 25 to 39 with type 1 diabetes.

This clone was counted only a few times. The chain recombines TRBV7-3 with TRBJ2-1; D may be TRBD1 (5 bases). This CDR3 has 15 amino acids. Deletions cut 5 bases from V and 1 base from J, with 12 bases between. Germline values: CDR1 SGHTA, CDR2 FQGTGA. The CDR3 loop reads CASSPDSSSYNEQFF. The CDR3 nucleotides read TGTGCCAGCAGCCCAGACAGCTCTTCCTACAATGAGCAGTTCTTC.

V gene TRBV5-1 combines with J gene TRBJ1-4; 11 positions agree with TRBD1. The CDR3 covers 15 residues. With V trimmed by 0 bases and J by 13 bases, 8 bases remained unmatched. Germline loops: CDR1 SGHRS, CDR2 YFSETQ. In DNA, the CDR3 is TGCGCCAGCAGCTTGGAGGGACAGGGGGAGTCGGGACTGTTTTTT. Amino acids: CASSLEGQGESGLFF.

This clone was seen more than once but under ten times. In the same sample, other DNA sequences code for this CDR3. The rearrangement uses TRBV28 and TRBJ2-7; 8 bases map to TRBD2. V shed 3 bases and J 0 bases; nucleotides not matched to a gene: 4. CDR1 MDHEN and CDR2 SYDVKM come from the germline V gene. The CDR3 totals 15 residues. CDR3 DNA sequence: TGTGCCAGCAGTTTGACCAGCGGGAGCTCCTACGAGCAGTACTTC. This sequence encodes CASSLTSGSSYEQYF. The full variable domain, rest sourced from reference TRBV28 and TRBJ2-7, is DVKVTQSSRYLVKRTGEKVFLECVQDMDHENMFWYRQDPGLGLRLIYFSYDVKMKEKGDIPEGYSVSREKKERFSLILESASTNQTSMYLCASSLTSGSSYEQYFGPGTRLTVT.

The chain uses TRBV15 and TRBJ2-2; the D gene is possibly TRBD1 (5 bases). This CDR3 contains 13 residues. The germline gives CDR1 LNHNV, CDR2 YYDKDF (reference sequence). V lost 3 bases to trimming and J lost 6 bases, with 8 bases between them. DNA for the CDR3: TGTGCCACCAGCAGTTACAGGTCCGGGGAGCTGTTTTTT. Protein: CATSSYRSGELFF.

The chain recombines TRBV4-1 with TRBJ1-4; D possibly corresponds to TRBD1 (5 bases). With 3 bases removed from V and 6 bases from J, the gap between germline ends came to 14 bases. Germline V gene lookup returns CDR1 MGHRA and CDR2 YSYEKL. The CDR3 covers 15 residues. CDR3 DNA: TGCGCCAGCAGCCACTTCTGGGACTCGGATGAAAAACTGTTTTTT. Translating gives CASSHFWDSDEKLFF.

The rearrangement links TRBV5-6 to TRBJ2-1, with 7 positions matching TRBD2. The germline CDR1 and CDR2 sequences are SGHDT and YYEEEE. The CDR3 sequence is 14 residues long. V lost 1 base and J lost 7; bases outside the gene matches: 5. Written as DNA, the CDR3 is TGTGCCAGCAGCTTGCGGCGGGGGAGGAATGAGCAGTTCTTC. Translating it yields CASSLRRGRNEQFF. Full variable domain (missing parts from reference TRBV5-6 and TRBJ2-1): DAGVTQSPTHLIKTRGQQVTLRCSPKSGHDTVSWYQQALGQGPQFIFQYYEEEERQRGNFPDRFSGHQFPNYSSELNVNALLLGDSALYLCASSLRRGRNEQFFGPGTRLTVL.

The V and J genes are TRBV7-9 and TRBJ1-1; a possible D gene is TRBD1 (5 bases). This CDR3 has 13 residues. Trimming left V 4 bases short and J 7 bases short, with 13 bases between. Germline V gene lookup returns CDR1 SEHNR and CDR2 FQNEAQ (reference sequence). CDR3 protein: CASSSTGKGEAFF. The CDR3 DNA reads as TGTGCCAGCAGCTCAACAGGTAAAGGTGAAGCTTTCTTT.

The V gene is TRBV21-1, the J gene TRBJ1-2; the table's D gene call, TRBD1, was not cross checked with the DNA. TRBV21-1 is a pseudogene locus. The CDR3 spans 17 residues. This chain's CDR3 is CASSKGMRTGGNYGYTF. The CDR3 DNA sequence: TGTGCCAGCAGCAAAGGAATGAGGACAGGGGGGAACTATGGCTACACCTTC.

The rearrangement links TRBV28 to TRBJ1-1; 9 nucleotides agree with TRBD1. This CDR3 is built from 12 residues. Germline CDR1 MDHEN, CDR2 SYDVKM. V lost 8 bases and J lost 7; bases outside the gene matches: 5. CDR3 DNA sequence: TGTGCCAGCTCCCTGACAGGGGGTGAAGCTTTCTTT. As protein: CASSLTGGEAFF.

This clone was detected only a few times. The chain uses TRBV28 and TRBJ2-7, with D possibly TRBD1 on 6 matching bases. Trimming left V 5 bases short and J 6 bases short, with 11 bases between. This CDR3 contains 12 residues. Germline V CDR1 and CDR2: MDHEN, SYDVKM. CDR3 protein: CASSQQGFEQYF. CDR3 sequence (DNA): TGTGCCAGCAGTCAACAGGGTTTCGAGCAGTACTTC.

CDR3 protein: CAWSVPLGQGYNEQFF. The CDR3 DNA reads as TGTGCCTGGAGTGTACCCCTCGGACAGGGATACAATGAGCAGTTCTTC. This sequence joins TRBV30 and TRBJ2-1, with TRBD1 identical over 8 bases. The CDR3 spans 16 residues. V shed 0 bases and J 4 bases; nucleotides not matched to a gene: 8. Germline assignment: CDR1 GTSNPN and CDR2 SVGIG (reference sequence). The full variable domain, in which reference TRBV30 and TRBJ2-1 provide the parts outside the CDR3, is SQTIHQWPATLVQPVGSPLSLECTVEGTSNPNLYWYRQAAGRGLQLLFYSVGIGQISSEVPQNLSASRPQDRQFILSSKKLLLSDSGFYLCAWSVPLGQGYNEQFFGPGTRLTVL.

Regarding this clone: Other DNA sequences of this sample code for an identical CDR3. This chain links TRBV30 with TRBJ1-5; D unresolved. The germline gives CDR1 GTSNPN, CDR2 SVGIG (reference sequence). V dropped 0 bases and J dropped 7 bases, with 10 bases sitting between them. The CDR3 is made up of 13 amino acids. This CDR3 reads CAWSVRGNQPQHF. CDR3 in DNA: TGTGCCTGGAGTGTACGCGGGAACCAGCCCCAGCATTTT.

This clone occurred a few times. The V gene is TRBV7-2, the J gene TRBJ1-2, with D unresolved. Germline CDR1 SGHTA, CDR2 FQGNSA. Trimming removed 4 bases from V and 2 bases from J, with 8 bases in between. CDR3 length equals 13 residues. CDR3 sequence: CASSSLLNYGYTF. The CDR3 DNA reads TGTGCCAGCAGCTCCCTCCTAAACTATGGCTACACCTTC.

This clone showed up just a few times. CDR3 in amino acids: CASSLAVPHTQYF. The CDR3 DNA is TGTGCCAGCAGTTTAGCGGTCCCCCATACGCAGTATTTT. V and J are TRBV28 and TRBJ2-3; D gene uncertain. From germline, CDR1 is MDHEN and CDR2 SYDVKM. V lost 2 bases and J 7 bases, leaving 10 bases between the germline ends. The CDR3 has 13 residues.

J is TRBJ2-5 and V is TRBV2; a possible D gene is TRBD1 (7 bases). Germline V gene sequence: CDR1 SNHLY, CDR2 FYNNEI. The CDR3 has 15 amino acids. V was pared by 8 bases and J by 2 bases, with 18 bases between. CDR3 nucleotide sequence: TGTGCCAGCCCCGGGGAGGCAGGGGGGCAAGAGACCCAGTACTTC. As protein: CASPGEAGGQETQYF. Supplemented by reference TRBV2 and TRBJ2-5, the full variable domain reads EPEVTQTPSHQVTQMGQEVILRCVPISNHLYFYWYRQILGQKVEFLVSFYNNEISEKSEIFDDQFSVERPDGSNFTLKIRSTKLEDSAMYFCASPGEAGGQETQYFGPGTRLLVL.

The chain joins TRBV7-3 to TRBJ2-1; D call uncertain. CDR3 length: 15 residues. Germline V lookup: CDR1 SGHTA, CDR2 FQGTGA. Trimming left V 1 base short and J 2 bases short, with 9 bases between. The DNA of the CDR3 is TGTGCCAGCAGCTTAAGTGACTCCACCTACAATGAGCAGTTCTTC. Its translation: CASSLSDSTYNEQFF.

The genes are TRBV29-1 and TRBJ2-7, with TRBD1 matching over 7 bases. The CDR3 consists of 13 residues. The junction had 9 bases not matched to a gene; V was cut back by 7 bases and J by 3 bases. The germline V gene has CDR1 SQVTM and CDR2 ANQGSEA. The CDR3 spells CSAAVGTVYEQYF. The CDR3 DNA reads as TGCAGCGCGGCGGTTGGGACAGTCTACGAGCAGTACTTC.